The rows below give T cell receptor beta chains drawn from one sample of a study of persistence of HIV-infected CD4 T cells. No cognate antigen is known for these TCRs. Some clones are missing from TCRdb's copy, which holds only in-frame ones; the method was immunoSEQ multiplex PCR. The sample holds fewer than 30,000 clones; about four fifths are singletons and the top ten take around 4.6%. The sample consisted of CD4+ T cells sorted from PBMCs after roughly 19-hour stimulation, taken from a patient who received antiretroviral therapy. All receptors derive from an adult man with HIV who was CMV-seropositive. CDR3s include the opening cysteine and the closing phenylalanine or tryptophan. D genes are given only for firm matches. Size values are once, few and many counts, or a class for expanded clones, and some rows have none.

size: .
V: TRBV24-1
D: .
J: TRBJ1-4
DNA: TGTGCCACCAGTGACCCGTCGTTGGGGGCCAATGAAAAACTGTTTTTT
CDR3: CATSDPSLGANEKLFF

size: .
V: TRBV18
D: .
J: TRBJ2-3
DNA: TGTGCCAGCTCACTTAGCACAGATACGCAGTATTTT
CDR3: CASSLSTDTQYF

size: .
V: TRBV5-5
D: TRBD2
J: TRBJ2-3
DNA: TGTGCCAGCAGCCCGGGACTAGCGGGAGATACGCAGTATTTT
CDR3: CASSPGLAGDTQYF

size: .
V: TRBV29-1
D: .
J: TRBJ1-3
DNA: TGCAGCGTTGACGCGGACTCTGGAAACACCATATATTTT
CDR3: CSVDADSGNTIYF

size: .
V: TRBV18
D: .
J: TRBJ1-4
DNA: TGTGCCAGCTCACCACGGGCAGCCCCAACTAATGAAAAACTGTTTTTT
CDR3: CASSPRAAPTNEKLFF

size: .
V: TRBV4-1
D: TRBD2
J: TRBJ2-1
DNA: TGCGCCAGCAGCCCCGGGACTAGCCACGAGCAGTTCTTC
CDR3: CASSPGTSHEQFF

size: .
V: TRBV19
D: .
J: TRBJ2-7
DNA: TGTGCCAGTAGTATACGCGGGTCGGTTGAGCAGTACTTC
CDR3: CASSIRGSVEQYF

size: .
V: TRBV11-2
D: .
J: TRBJ1-5
DNA: TGTGCCAGCAGCTTAGACGGTCAGAGCAATCAGCCCCAGCATTTT
CDR3: CASSLDGQSNQPQHF

size: .
V: TRBV10-3
D: .
J: TRBJ1-1
DNA: TGTGCCATCAGCAACTCCGGGACGGAAGCTTTCTTT
CDR3: CAISNSGTEAFF

size: .
V: TRBV13
D: .
J: TRBJ1-4
DNA: TGTGCCAGCACCCTTGGGCAGTACAATGAAAAACTGTTTTTT
CDR3: CASTLGQYNEKLFF

size: .
V: TRBV6-6
D: TRBD1
J: TRBJ1-1
DNA: TGTGCCAGCAGTTCGACAGGGGGGGGGAGCACTGAAGCTTTCTTT
CDR3: CASSSTGGGSTEAFF

size: .
V: TRBV27
D: .
J: TRBJ2-6
DNA: TGTGCCAGCAGTTTTGTTCGAGGGTCTGGGGCCAACGTCCTGACTTTC
CDR3: CASSFVRGSGANVLTF

size: once
V: TRBV19
D: TRBD2
J: TRBJ2-4
DNA: TGTGCCAGTAGTACACTAGCGGGGGGGCCCCCCCAAAAAATTCAGTACTTC
CDR3: CASSTLAGGPPQKIQYF

size: .
V: TRBV5-4
D: .
J: TRBJ2-3
DNA: TGTGCCAGCAGCTTCCGGGGATCAGATACGCAGTATTTT
CDR3: CASSFRGSDTQYF